What follows describes a single T cell receptor (beta chain). As yet, its antigen is unknown. The record originates from a study of shared clonotypes between healthy human individuals. About the study: Three CD4 naive, three CD4 memory, two CD8 naive and one CD8 memory plate were used per donor. Notes on the study in general: A generally larger estimated richness was seen in naive subsets than in memory subsets. Few donors limited the genetic and exposure-history diversity represented.

This CDR3 has 14 residues. Per the germline V gene, CDR1 is SGHVS and CDR2 is FQNEAQ. The ends were cut back, 5 bases at V and 5 bases at J, with 15 bases in the middle. A split of CD4+ cells into CD45RA+ naive and CD45RA-negative memory subsets was performed. Some clones are missing from TCRdb's copy, which holds only in-frame ones; the method was immunoSEQ multiplex PCR. The table lists over 950,000 clones, approximately 75% of them singletons. The clonotype comes from a young man in good health. Some clones in this sample may be carry-over from other donors' samples. The chain uses TRBV7-8 and TRBJ2-5, with D possibly TRBD1 on 5 matching bases. Sequencing was performed on memory CD4+ T cells from PBMCs. Regarding subset: CD45RA-negative fraction. The CDR3 sequence: CASSRRRVRETQYF. The CDR3 DNA follows: TGTGCCAGCAGCCGACGCAGGGTCCGGGAGACCCAGTACTTC. Complete variable domain (other parts from reference TRBV7-8 and TRBJ2-5): GAGVSQSPRYKVAKRGQDVALRCDPISGHVSLFWYQQALGQGPEFLTYFQNEAQLDKSGLPSDRFFAERPEGSVSTLKIQRTQQEDSAVYLCASSRRRVRETQYFGPGTRLLVL.